In its sample, the clone carrying this T cell receptor (beta chain) was seen a few times. What it recognizes is unknown. The replicate PCRs on unsorted PBMC were given approximately 300 ng DNA, which is about 27,000 T cell genomes. TCRdb's copy holds only in-frame clones and misses some; the assay was immunoSEQ multiplex PCR. This sample has some 470,000 clones; about 79% occur once, and the top ten carry 10% to 15%. The sample belongs to a study of shared clonotypes between healthy human individuals. The CDR3 consists of 16 residues. CDR1 is LNHDA and CDR2 is SQIVND in the germline V gene (reference sequence). V lost 6 bases and J 0 bases, leaving 15 bases between the germline ends. Study-wide findings and caveats: The sampled material consisted only of blood, and tissue repertoires are likely to differ.

Donors, without exception, were Caucasian adults residing in Nashville, Tennessee. Roughly 81 million PBMCs per unsorted sample were used for genomic DNA. The specimen sequenced was PBMCs. The TCR originated in a middle-aged woman in good health. Some clones in this sample may be carry-over from other donors' samples. V gene TRBV19 combines with J gene TRBJ1-3; D perhaps matches TRBD1 (5 bases). The CDR3 loop reads CASRWTTGYSGNTIYF. DNA for the CDR3: TGTGCCAGTAGATGGACTACAGGATACTCTGGAAACACCATATATTTT.